Listed below are T cell receptor beta chains from one sample, sequenced in a study of shared clonotypes between healthy human individuals. Only in-frame clones appear in the TCRdb table, and some are missing; sequencing was by immunoSEQ multiplex PCR. The repertoire has hundreds of thousands of clones, 96% of them found once; the top ten carry 0.11%. The sequenced sample consisted of naive CD8+ T cells sorted from blood. The source of these receptors is a woman between 25 and 40 years old in good health. The CDR3 runs from the conserved cysteine through the conserved F or W. The order of the fields is J gene, V gene, D gene, clone size, CDR3 protein, CDR3 DNA. D genes are given only for firm matches. Size tells how often a clone was seen (once, few, many) or the class of an expanded clone, and some rows leave it out.

J: TRBJ2-2; V: TRBV9; D: -; size: -; CDR3: CASSPTRSGTGELFF; DNA: TGTGCCAGCAGCCCAACTCGATCGGGCACCGGGGAGCTGTTTTTT
J: TRBJ2-7; V: TRBV6-1; D: -; size: once; CDR3: CASSDNSYEQYF; DNA: TGTGCCAGCAGTGACAACAGCTACGAGCAGTACTTC
J: TRBJ2-1; V: TRBV6-6; D: -; size: -; CDR3: CASSYQDPGHDNEQFF; DNA: TGTGCCAGCAGTTATCAAGACCCGGGACACGACAATGAGCAGTTCTTC
J: TRBJ1-2; V: TRBV7-2; D: -; size: -; CDR3: CASSLRDWGLGGYTF; DNA: TGTGCCAGCAGCTTAAGGGACTGGGGCCTGGGTGGCTACACCTTC
J: TRBJ2-1; V: TRBV11-2; D: TRBD2; size: once; CDR3: CASSRTSGFRNEQFF; DNA: TGTGCCAGCTCCCGGACTAGCGGGTTTAGGAATGAGCAGTTCTTC
J: TRBJ2-2; V: TRBV2; D: TRBD1; size: -; CDR3: CASSLYRTGGLTGELFF; DNA: TGTGCCAGCAGTTTGTATAGGACAGGGGGCCTCACCGGGGAGCTGTTTTTT
J: TRBJ2-3; V: TRBV9; D: -; size: -; CDR3: CASSVEMTDTQYF; DNA: TGTGCCAGCAGCGTAGAGATGACAGATACGCAGTATTTT
J: TRBJ2-7; V: TRBV9; D: -; size: -; CDR3: CASSVGGGAYEQYF; DNA: TGTGCCAGCAGCGTAGGGGGCGGGGCCTACGAGCAGTACTTC
J: TRBJ1-2; V: TRBV5-6; D: TRBD1; size: -; CDR3: CASRSDRGLGYTF; DNA: TGTGCCAGCAGGAGTGACAGGGGGCTAGGCTACACCTTC
J: TRBJ2-7; V: TRBV28; D: -; size: -; CDR3: CASSISAGADEQYF; DNA: TGTGCCAGCAGTATCTCGGCAGGGGCCGACGAGCAGTACTTC
J: TRBJ1-5; V: TRBV6-5; D: -; size: -; CDR3: CASREQVGQPQHF; DNA: TGTGCCAGCCGGGAACAGGTTGGTCAGCCCCAGCATTTT
J: TRBJ1-1; V: TRBV4-1; D: -; size: -; CDR3: CASSQVRANTEAFF; DNA: TGCGCCAGCAGCCAAGTCAGGGCGAACACTGAAGCTTTCTTT
J: TRBJ2-3; V: TRBV7-2; D: TRBD2; size: -; CDR3: CASSQPGLVGTDTQYF; DNA: TGTGCCAGCAGCCAACCGGGACTAGTGGGCACAGATACGCAGTATTTT
J: TRBJ2-7; V: TRBV7-9; D: -; size: -; CDR3: CASSYRRGPDDEQYF; DNA: TGTGCCAGCAGCTATCGGCGGGGCCCGGATGACGAGCAGTACTTC
J: TRBJ1-2; V: TRBV27; D: -; size: -; CDR3: CASSLGRDYGYTF; DNA: TGTGCCAGCAGTTTAGGGAGGGACTATGGCTACACCTTC
J: TRBJ1-1; V: TRBV13; D: TRBD1; size: -; CDR3: CASSLEFGQGAMNTEAFF; DNA: TGTGCCAGCAGCTTAGAATTCGGGCAGGGGGCCATGAACACTGAAGCTTTCTTT
J: TRBJ2-7; V: TRBV6-5; D: -; size: -; CDR3: CASSRDVRLGEQYF; DNA: TGTGCCAGCAGTCGGGACGTACGGTTAGGAGAGCAGTACTTC
J: TRBJ1-1; V: TRBV7-9; D: TRBD1; size: once; CDR3: CASTLKGQGAHTEAFF; DNA: TGTGCCAGCACCCTAAAGGGACAGGGGGCCCACACTGAAGCTTTCTTT
J: TRBJ2-3; V: TRBV27; D: -; size: -; CDR3: CASSYLVSTDTQYF; DNA: TGTGCCAGCAGTTACCTAGTCAGCACAGATACGCAGTATTTT
J: TRBJ2-1; V: TRBV6-5; D: TRBD2; size: -; CDR3: CASSYSLAGVWYEQFF; DNA: TGTGCCAGCAGTTACTCGCTGGCGGGAGTGTGGTATGAGCAGTTCTTC
J: TRBJ1-1; V: TRBV9; D: -; size: -; CDR3: CASSVAQMNTEAFF; DNA: TGTGCCAGCAGCGTAGCACAGATGAACACTGAAGCTTTCTTT
J: TRBJ2-3; V: TRBV6-6; D: -; size: -; CDR3: CASEGTGDTQYF; DNA: TGTGCCTCGGAAGGAACTGGAGATACGCAGTATTTT